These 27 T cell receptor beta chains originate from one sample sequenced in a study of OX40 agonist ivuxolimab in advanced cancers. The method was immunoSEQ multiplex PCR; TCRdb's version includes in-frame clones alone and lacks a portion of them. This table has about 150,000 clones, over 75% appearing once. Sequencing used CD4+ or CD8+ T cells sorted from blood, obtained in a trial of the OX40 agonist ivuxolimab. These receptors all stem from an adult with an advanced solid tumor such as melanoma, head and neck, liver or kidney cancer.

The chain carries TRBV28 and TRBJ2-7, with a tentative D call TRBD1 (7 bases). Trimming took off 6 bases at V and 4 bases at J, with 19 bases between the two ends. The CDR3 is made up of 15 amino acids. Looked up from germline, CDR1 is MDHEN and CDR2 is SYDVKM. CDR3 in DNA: TGTGCCAGCAGCCGTACGACCTCAGGGGGGTACGAGCAGTACTTC. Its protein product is CASSRTTSGGYEQYF. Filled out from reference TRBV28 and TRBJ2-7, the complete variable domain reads DVKVTQSSRYLVKRTGEKVFLECVQDMDHENMFWYRQDPGLGLRLIYFSYDVKMKEKGDIPEGYSVSREKKERFSLILESASTNQTSMYLCASSRTTSGGYEQYFGPGTRLTVT.

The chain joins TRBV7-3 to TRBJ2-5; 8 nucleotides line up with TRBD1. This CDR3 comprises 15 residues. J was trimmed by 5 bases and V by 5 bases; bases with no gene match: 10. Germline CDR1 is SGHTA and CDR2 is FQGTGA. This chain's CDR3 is CASSQRTGLRETQYF. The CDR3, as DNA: TGTGCCAGCAGCCAACGGACAGGGCTGAGGGAGACCCAGTACTTC.

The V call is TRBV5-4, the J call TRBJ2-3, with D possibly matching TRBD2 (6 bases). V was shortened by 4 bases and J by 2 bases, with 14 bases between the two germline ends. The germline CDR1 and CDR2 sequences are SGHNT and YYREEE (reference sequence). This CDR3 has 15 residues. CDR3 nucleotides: TGTGCCAGCAGCGACCGGGAGTCCTTCACAGATACGCAGTATTTT. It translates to CASSDRESFTDTQYF.

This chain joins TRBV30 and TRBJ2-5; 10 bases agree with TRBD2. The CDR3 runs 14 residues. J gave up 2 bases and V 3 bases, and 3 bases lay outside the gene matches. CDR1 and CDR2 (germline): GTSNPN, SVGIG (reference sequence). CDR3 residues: CAWSLSGGQETQYF. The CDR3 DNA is TGTGCCTGGAGCCTTAGCGGGGGGCAAGAGACCCAGTACTTC.

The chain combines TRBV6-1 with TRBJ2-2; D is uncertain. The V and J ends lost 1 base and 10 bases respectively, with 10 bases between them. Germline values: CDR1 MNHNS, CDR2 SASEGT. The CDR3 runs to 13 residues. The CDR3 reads CASSEGSRLELFF. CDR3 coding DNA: TGTGCCAGCAGTGAAGGATCCCGATTGGAGCTGTTTTTT.

The CDR3 nucleotides are TGCGCCAGCAGCCTCGGGACAGGTAGCACAGATACGCAGTATTTT. Its translation: CASSLGTGSTDTQYF. The chain joins TRBV4-3 to TRBJ2-3; 8 nucleotides align to TRBD1. Trimming removed 4 bases from V and 0 bases from J; junction bases left unmatched: 3. CDR1 and CDR2 from the germline V gene are LGHNA and YSLEER. The length of the CDR3 is 15 residues.

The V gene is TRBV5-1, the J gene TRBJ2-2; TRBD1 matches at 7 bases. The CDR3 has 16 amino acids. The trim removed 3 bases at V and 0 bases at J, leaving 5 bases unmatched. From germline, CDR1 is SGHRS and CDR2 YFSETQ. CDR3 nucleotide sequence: TGCGCCAGCAGCTCGACAGGGCGCTCGAACACCGGGGAGCTGTTTTTT. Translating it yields CASSSTGRSNTGELFF.

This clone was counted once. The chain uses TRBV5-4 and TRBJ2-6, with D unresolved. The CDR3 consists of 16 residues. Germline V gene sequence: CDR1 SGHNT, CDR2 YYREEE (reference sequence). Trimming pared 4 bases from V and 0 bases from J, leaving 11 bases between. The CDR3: CASSPQHGSGANVLTF. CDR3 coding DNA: TGTGCCAGCAGCCCACAGCATGGCTCTGGGGCCAACGTCCTGACTTTC.

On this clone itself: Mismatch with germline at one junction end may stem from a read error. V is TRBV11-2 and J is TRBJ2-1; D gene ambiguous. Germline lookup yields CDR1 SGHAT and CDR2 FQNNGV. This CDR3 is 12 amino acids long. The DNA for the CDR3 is TGTGCCAGCAGTTTAGAACTTAATGAGCAGTTCTTC. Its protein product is CASSLELNEQFF.

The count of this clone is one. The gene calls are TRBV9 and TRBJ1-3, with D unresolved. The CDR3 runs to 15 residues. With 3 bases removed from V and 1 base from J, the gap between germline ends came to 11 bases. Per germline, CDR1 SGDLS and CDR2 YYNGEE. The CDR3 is CASSADRPSGNTIYF. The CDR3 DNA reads TGTGCCAGCAGCGCGGACCGTCCGTCTGGAAACACCATATATTTT.

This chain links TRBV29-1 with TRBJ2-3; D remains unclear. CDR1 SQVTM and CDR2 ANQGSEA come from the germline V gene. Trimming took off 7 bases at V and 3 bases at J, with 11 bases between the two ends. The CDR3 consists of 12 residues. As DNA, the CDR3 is TGCAGCGCCGCCCTGATGACAGATACGCAGTATTTT. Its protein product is CSAALMTDTQYF.

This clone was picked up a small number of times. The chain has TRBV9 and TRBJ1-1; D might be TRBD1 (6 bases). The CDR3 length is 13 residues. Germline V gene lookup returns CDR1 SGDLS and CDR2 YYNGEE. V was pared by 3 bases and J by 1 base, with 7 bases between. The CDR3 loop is CASSEGENTEAFF. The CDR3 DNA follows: TGTGCCAGCAGCGAGGGGGAGAACACTGAAGCTTTCTTT.

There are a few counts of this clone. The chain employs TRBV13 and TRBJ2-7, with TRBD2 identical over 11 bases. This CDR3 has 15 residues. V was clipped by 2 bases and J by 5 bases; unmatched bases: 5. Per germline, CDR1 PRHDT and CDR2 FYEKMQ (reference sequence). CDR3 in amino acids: CASSLKVSGRDEQYF. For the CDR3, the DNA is TGTGCCAGCAGCTTAAAGGTTAGCGGGAGGGACGAGCAGTACTTC. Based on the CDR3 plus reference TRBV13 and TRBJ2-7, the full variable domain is AAGVIQSPRHLIKEKRETATLKCYPIPRHDTVYWYQQGPGQDPQFLISFYEKMQSDKGSIPDRFSAQQFSDYHSELNMSSLELGDSALYFCASSLKVSGRDEQYFGPGTRLTVT.

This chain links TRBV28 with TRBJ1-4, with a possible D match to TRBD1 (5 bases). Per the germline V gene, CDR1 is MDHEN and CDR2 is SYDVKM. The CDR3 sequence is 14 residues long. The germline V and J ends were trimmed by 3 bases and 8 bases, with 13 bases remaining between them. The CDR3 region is CASSLRGGGEKLFF. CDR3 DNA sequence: TGTGCCAGCAGTTTGCGGGGCGGCGGAGAAAAACTGTTTTTT.

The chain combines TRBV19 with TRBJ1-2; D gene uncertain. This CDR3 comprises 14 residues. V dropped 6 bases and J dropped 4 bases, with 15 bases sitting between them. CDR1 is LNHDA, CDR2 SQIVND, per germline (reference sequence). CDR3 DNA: TGTGCCAGTAGACTGAACAATGTCGGCTATGGCTACACCTTC. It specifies CASRLNNVGYGYTF.

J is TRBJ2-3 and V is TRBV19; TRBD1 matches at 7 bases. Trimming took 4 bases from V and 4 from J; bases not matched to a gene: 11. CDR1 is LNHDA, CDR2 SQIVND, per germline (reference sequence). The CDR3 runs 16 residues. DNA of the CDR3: TGTGCCAGTAGTACGCCCAGGACAGGATTGGCAGATACGCAGTATTTT. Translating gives CASSTPRTGLADTQYF.

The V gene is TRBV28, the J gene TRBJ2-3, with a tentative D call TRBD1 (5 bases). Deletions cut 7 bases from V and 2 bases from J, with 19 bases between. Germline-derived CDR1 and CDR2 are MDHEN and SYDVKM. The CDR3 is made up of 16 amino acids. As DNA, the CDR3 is TGTGCCAGCACCCCAATACAGGCCCGTGCCACAGATACGCAGTATTTT. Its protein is CASTPIQARATDTQYF.

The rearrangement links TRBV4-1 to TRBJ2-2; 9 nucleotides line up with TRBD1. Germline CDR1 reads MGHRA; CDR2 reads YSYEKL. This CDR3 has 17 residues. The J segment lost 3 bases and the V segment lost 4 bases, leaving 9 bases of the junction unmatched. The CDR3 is CASSPIGTGLHTGELFF. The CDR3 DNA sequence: TGCGCCAGCAGCCCTATTGGGACAGGGCTTCACACCGGGGAGCTGTTTTTT.

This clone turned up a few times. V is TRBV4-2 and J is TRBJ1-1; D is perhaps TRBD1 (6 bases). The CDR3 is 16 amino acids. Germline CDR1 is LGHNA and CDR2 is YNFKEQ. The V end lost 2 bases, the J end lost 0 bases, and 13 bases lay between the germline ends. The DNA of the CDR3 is TGTGCCAGCAGCCAAACAGGGCTTGGGGTGAACACTGAAGCTTTCTTT. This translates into CASSQTGLGVNTEAFF.

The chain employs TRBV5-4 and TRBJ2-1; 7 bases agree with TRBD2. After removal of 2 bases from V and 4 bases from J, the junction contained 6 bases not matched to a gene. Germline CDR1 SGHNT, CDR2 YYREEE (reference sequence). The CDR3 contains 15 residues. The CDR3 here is CASSFTSDLYNEQFF. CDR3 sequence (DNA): TGTGCCAGCAGCTTTACTAGCGACCTGTACAATGAGCAGTTCTTC.

CDR3 bases: TGTGCCAGCAGCTTAACCCCTAGCGACACCGAGACCCAGTACTTC. Protein sequence: CASSLTPSDTETQYF. The J gene is TRBJ2-5, the V gene TRBV7-3; D is possibly TRBD2 (6 bases). This CDR3 contains 15 residues. Trimming pared 0 bases from V and 5 bases from J, leaving 13 bases between. Per the germline V gene, CDR1 is SGHTA and CDR2 is FQGTGA.

As DNA, the CDR3 is TGTGCCAGCACCATAATCCAGGGGGCGGAAGGCTACACCTTC. Protein product: CASTIIQGAEGYTF. The chain combines TRBV28 with TRBJ1-2, with 8 bases that match TRBD1. CDR1 is MDHEN and CDR2 is SYDVKM in the germline V gene. The CDR3 consists of 14 residues. V dropped 7 bases and J dropped 8; count of bases not matched to a gene: 12.

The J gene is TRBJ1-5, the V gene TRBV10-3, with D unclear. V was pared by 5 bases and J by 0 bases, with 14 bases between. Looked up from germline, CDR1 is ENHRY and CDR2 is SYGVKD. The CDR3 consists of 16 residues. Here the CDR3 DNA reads TGTGCCATCAGTACAACCTGGACCGATAGCAATCAGCCCCAGCATTTT. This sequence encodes CAISTTWTDSNQPQHF.

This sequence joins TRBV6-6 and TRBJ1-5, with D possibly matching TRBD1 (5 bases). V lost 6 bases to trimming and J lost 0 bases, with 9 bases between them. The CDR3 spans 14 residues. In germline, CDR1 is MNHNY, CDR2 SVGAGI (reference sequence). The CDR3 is CASRQGNSNQPQHF. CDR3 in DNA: TGTGCCAGCAGGCAGGGTAATAGCAATCAGCCCCAGCATTTT.

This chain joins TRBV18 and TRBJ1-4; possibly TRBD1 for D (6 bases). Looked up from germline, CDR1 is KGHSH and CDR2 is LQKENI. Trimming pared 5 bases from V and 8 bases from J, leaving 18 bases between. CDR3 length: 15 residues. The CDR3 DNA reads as TGTGCCAGCTCAACCACATCTGGGGGCCTGGAAAAACTGTTTTTT. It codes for CASSTTSGGLEKLFF.

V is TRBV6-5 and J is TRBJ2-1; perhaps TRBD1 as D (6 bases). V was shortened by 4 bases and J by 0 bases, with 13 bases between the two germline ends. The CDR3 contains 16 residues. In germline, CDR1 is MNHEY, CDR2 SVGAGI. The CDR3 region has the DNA TGTGCCAGCAGTTCCAACAGGGTTCACTCCTACAATGAGCAGTTCTTC. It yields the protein CASSSNRVHSYNEQFF.

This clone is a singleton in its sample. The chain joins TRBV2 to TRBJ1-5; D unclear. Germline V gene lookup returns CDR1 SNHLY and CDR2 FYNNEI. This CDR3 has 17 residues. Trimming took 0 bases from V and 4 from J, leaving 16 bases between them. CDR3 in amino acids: CASSEALLHRGNQPQHF. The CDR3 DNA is TGTGCCAGCAGTGAAGCGCTCCTTCATAGAGGGAATCAGCCCCAGCATTTT.